This T cell receptor beta chain was found in a study of shared clonotypes between healthy human individuals. Findings of the study overall: Clonotype sharing across a few donors was observed for about 5.5% of naive CD4 clonotypes.

Sorted-subset replicate PCR reactions contained 200 ng DNA, corresponding to approximately 30,000 T cell genomes. Data came from immunoSEQ multiplex PCR; TCRdb stores just in-frame clones and leaves some out. The sample contains about 2.3 million clones, around 90% of which appear only once. V shed 0 bases and J shed 3 bases, with 6 bases lying between them. CDR1 is GTSNPN and CDR2 is SVGIG in the germline V gene (reference sequence). This CDR3 spans 13 amino acids. With respect to this clone: Its antigen is currently unknown. Other nucleotide sequences in the sample specify the same CDR3.

V usage is TRBV30 and J usage is TRBJ1-5; the D is unclear. The TCR sequence derives from a man younger than 35 in good health. Some clones in this sample may be carry-over from other donors' samples. The specimen was naive CD4+ T cells from PBMCs. The subset denotes: CD45RA+ positively selected. The chain's CDR3 is CAWSVGINQPQHF. CDR3 in DNA: TGTGCCTGGAGTGTAGGAATCAATCAGCCCCAGCATTTT.